This is a list of T cell receptor beta chains from one sample in a study of T cells in Graves' hyperthyroidism and ophthalmopathy. TCRdb reanalysed the multiplex PCR reads using MiXCR and keeps one entry per CDR3 protein. The repertoire holds 540,000 or so distinct CDR3 sequences, with about 45% as singletons. Material for sequencing was peripheral blood or thyroid tissue (not recorded which). The receptors originated from an adult woman with Graves' disease, either hyperthyroidism or ophthalmopathy (not recorded which). The CDR3 runs from the conserved cysteine through the conserved F or W. D genes are given only for firm matches. Clone size is given for some rows only: seen once, a few or many times, or a class if the clone is expanded.

j_gene	d_gene	len	v_gene	abundance	CDR3aa
TRBJ2-7	TRBD2	15	TRBV5-4	many	CASSSGTSGLDEQYF
TRBJ2-7	TRBD1	16	TRBV28	NA	CASSWLHGTATYEQYF
TRBJ1-4	NA	12	TRBV29-1	NA	CSAAGSDEKLFF
TRBJ1-1	NA	13	TRBV5-1	NA	CASSLIPGGEAFF
TRBJ2-5	NA	13	TRBV6-5	many	CASSYFGAETQYF
TRBJ2-1	TRBD1	15	TRBV29-1	NA	CSADPGQGTYNEQFF
TRBJ2-2	NA	12	TRBV7-2	NA	CASSWTAGELFF
TRBJ1-1	NA	13	TRBV29-1	NA	CSVEQGMNTEAFF
TRBJ1-2	TRBD1	15	TRBV7-8	NA	CASSPRDSSNYGYTF
TRBJ2-3	TRBD2	16	TRBV20-1	NA	CSAPPKLAGVADTQYF
TRBJ1-6	NA	14	TRBV12-3/TRBV12-4	NA	CASSPGLMDSPLHF
TRBJ1-5	NA	12	TRBV28	NA	CATTSSNQPQHF
TRBJ1-1	TRBD1	15	TRBV5-1	many	CASSRTGEEVTEAFF
TRBJ1-1	NA	13	TRBV2	NA	CASSGSANTEAFF
TRBJ1-1	NA	12	TRBV10-3	NA	CAISDGDLKAFF
TRBJ2-6	NA	15	TRBV24-1	NA	CATSDLGSGANVLTF
TRBJ1-4	NA	11	TRBV7-2	many	CASSNGPVLFF
TRBJ2-7	NA	15	TRBV7-6	few	CASSLAPGSSYEQYF
TRBJ2-7	NA	13	TRBV15	NA	CATTRNSYNEQYF
TRBJ1-2	NA	9	TRBV29-1	NA	CSLGYGYTF
TRBJ1-6	NA	13	TRBV12-3/TRBV12-4	NA	CASSLVMDSALHF
TRBJ1-4	NA	17	TRBV5-1	NA	CASGTLNTGTVNEKLFF
TRBJ1-6	NA	19	TRBV9	many	CASSIQPEGPTAYNSPLHF
TRBJ1-6	TRBD1	12	TRBV20-1	NA	CSVNRGNSPLHF
TRBJ2-2	NA	13	TRBV7-9	many	CASSPRHTGELFF
TRBJ2-7	TRBD2	13	TRBV15	NA	CATKRDDSYEQYF
TRBJ2-7	NA	13	TRBV27	many	CASSSGGWYEQYF
TRBJ1-5	TRBD1	15	TRBV7-6	NA	CASSSYGQGNQPQHF
TRBJ2-7	TRBD2	15	TRBV6-1	many	CASSEPGLGYYEQYF
NA	NA	13	TRBV7-2	NA	CASSNLGGHEQFF
TRBJ2-2	NA	16	TRBV12-3/TRBV12-4	many	CASSLRGVTVTGELFF
TRBJ1-5	TRBD1	15	TRBV7-8	once	CASSLGGQGYQPQHF
TRBJ2-7	NA	12	TRBV7-2	NA	CASSSLYLEQYF
TRBJ2-5	NA	15	TRBV25-1	NA	CASSEKHGQQETQYF
TRBJ1-5	NA	14	TRBV28	few	CASSLQGGRGPQHF
TRBJ2-5	TRBD1	16	TRBV15	NA	CATSIAGGQGSETQYF
TRBJ2-2	NA	15	TRBV20-1	many	CSAPPGGGMTGELFF
TRBJ1-2	NA	14	TRBV6-5	many	CASSYSPTGNGYTF
TRBJ2-7	NA	15	TRBV10-3	NA	CAIRGRGDPTYEQYF
TRBJ1-4	NA	17	TRBV2	many	CASSGERGKSANEKLFF
NA	NA	14	TRBV19	NA	CASSRQLAYNEQFF
TRBJ1-1	NA	14	TRBV7-2	NA	CASSLVVVNTEAFF
TRBJ2-7	TRBD1	13	TRBV10-3	NA	CAIRTGSTYEQYF
TRBJ2-3	NA	14	TRBV14	NA	CASSQGGSADTQYF
TRBJ1-3	TRBD1	15	TRBV5-1	once	CASSYTGGSGNTIYF
TRBJ2-1	NA	16	TRBV7-9	NA	CASSSGVSTTYNEQFF
TRBJ2-7	TRBD2	15	TRBV7-9	many	CASSLVPAGTYEQYF
TRBJ1-2	NA	13	TRBV7-2	NA	CASSLQQGGGYTF
TRBJ1-4	TRBD1	15	TRBV20-1	many	CSAWDRGQEGEKLFF
TRBJ2-5	TRBD2	16	TRBV7-2	NA	CASSHRGGRVNQPQYF